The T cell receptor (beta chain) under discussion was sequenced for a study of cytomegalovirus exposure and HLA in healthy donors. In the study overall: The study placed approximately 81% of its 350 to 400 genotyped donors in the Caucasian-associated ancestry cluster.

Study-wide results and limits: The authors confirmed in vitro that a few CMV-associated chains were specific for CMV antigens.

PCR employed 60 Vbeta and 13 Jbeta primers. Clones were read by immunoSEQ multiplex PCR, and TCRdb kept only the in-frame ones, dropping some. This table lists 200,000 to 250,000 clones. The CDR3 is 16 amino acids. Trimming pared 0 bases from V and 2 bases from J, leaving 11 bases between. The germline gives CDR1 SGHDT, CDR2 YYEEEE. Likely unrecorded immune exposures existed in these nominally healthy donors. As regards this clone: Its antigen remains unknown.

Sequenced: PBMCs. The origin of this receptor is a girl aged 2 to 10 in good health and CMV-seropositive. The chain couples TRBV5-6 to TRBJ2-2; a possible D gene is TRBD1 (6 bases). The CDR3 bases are TGTGCCAGCAGCTTGGTATCGGGACATAACACCGGGGAGCTGTTTTTT. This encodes CASSLVSGHNTGELFF.